This T cell receptor (beta chain) appears in the sequencing data of a study of shared clonotypes between healthy human individuals. Study outcomes and limitations: Researchers found naive subsets generally carried larger estimated richness than memory subsets.

Sequencing was performed with immunoSEQ multiplex PCR; in TCRdb, only in-frame clones are kept and a portion is missing. The sample has millions of clones; 90% to 95% are singletons. This clone was found a few times. What it binds is not known. The CDR3 length is 12 residues. In germline, CDR1 is SNHLY, CDR2 FYNNEI. Trimming cost V 5 bases and J 8 bases; bases outside gene matches: 4. The J gene is TRBJ1-2, the V gene TRBV2; TRBD1 agrees at 8 bases. The specimen sequenced was naive CD4+ T cells from PBMCs. Documented subset: CD45RA+ positively selected. The sequence was collected from a man between 18 and 35 years old in good health. Some clones in this sample may be carry-over from other donors' samples. In DNA, the CDR3 is TGTGCCAGCAGTCCGACAGGGGAAGGCTACACCTTC. Its translation is CASSPTGEGYTF. Complete variable domain (other parts from reference TRBV2 and TRBJ1-2): EPEVTQTPSHQVTQMGQEVILRCVPISNHLYFYWYRQILGQKVEFLVSFYNNEISEKSEIFDDQFSVERPDGSNFTLKIRSTKLEDSAMYFCASSPTGEGYTFGSGTRLTVV.